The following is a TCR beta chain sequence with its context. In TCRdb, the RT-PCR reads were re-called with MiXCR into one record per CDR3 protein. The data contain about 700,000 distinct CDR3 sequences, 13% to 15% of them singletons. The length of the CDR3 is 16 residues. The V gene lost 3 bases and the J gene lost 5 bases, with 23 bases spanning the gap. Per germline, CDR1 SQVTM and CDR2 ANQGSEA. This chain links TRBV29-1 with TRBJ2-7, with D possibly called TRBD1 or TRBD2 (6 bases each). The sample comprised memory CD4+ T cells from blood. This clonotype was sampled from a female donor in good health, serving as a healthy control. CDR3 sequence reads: CSVDPRGGRPRNEQYF. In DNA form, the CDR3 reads TGCAGCGTTGACCCGAGAGGGGGGCGACCCCGGAACGAGCAGTACTTC.